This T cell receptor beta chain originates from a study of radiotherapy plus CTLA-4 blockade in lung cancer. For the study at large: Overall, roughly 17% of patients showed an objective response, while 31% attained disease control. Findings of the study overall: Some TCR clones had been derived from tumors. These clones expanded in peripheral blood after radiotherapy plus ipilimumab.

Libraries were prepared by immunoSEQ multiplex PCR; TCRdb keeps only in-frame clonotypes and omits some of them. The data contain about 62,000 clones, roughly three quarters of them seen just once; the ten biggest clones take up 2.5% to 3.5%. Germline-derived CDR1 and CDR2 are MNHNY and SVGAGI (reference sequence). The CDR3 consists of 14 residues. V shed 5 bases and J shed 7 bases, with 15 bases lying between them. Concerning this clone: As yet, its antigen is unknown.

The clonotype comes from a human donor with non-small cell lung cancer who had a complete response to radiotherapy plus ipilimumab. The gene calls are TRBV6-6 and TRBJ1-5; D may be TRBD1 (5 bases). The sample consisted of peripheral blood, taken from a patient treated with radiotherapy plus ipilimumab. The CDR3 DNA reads TGTGCCAGCAGTCCCCTGGGGGGGACCCAGCCCCAGCATTTT. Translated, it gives CASSPLGGTQPQHF.